This TCR beta chain stems from a study of T-cell memory formation after mild COVID-19. A 5'RACE reaction primed in the constant segment made cDNA libraries of TCR alpha and TCR beta, and these carried sample barcodes and UMIs. TCRdb recomputed calls from the 5' RACE reads with MiXCR, one row per CDR3 protein. The repertoire holds a few hundred thousand distinct CDR3 sequences, with about an eighth as singletons. Trimming at V came to 11 bases and at J to 5 bases, leaving 10 bases not matched to a gene. The CDR3 loop spans 13 amino acids. From germline, CDR1 is MNHEY and CDR2 SVGEGT. Material: PBMCs or a T cell subset sorted from them (not recorded which). The rearrangement links TRBV6-2 or TRBV6-3 to TRBJ2-5; TRBD2 aligns across 8 bases. This clonotype was obtained from a man between 18 and 29 years old who had mild COVID-19 (a few samples of this study predate the infection). Cell type and time point are not known. The chain's CDR3 is CASRRGGRETQYF. The CDR3, as DNA: TGTGCCTCTCGCCGGGGGGGGCGTGAGACCCAGTACTTC.